The present entry profiles one T cell receptor beta chain with its context. The CDR3 has 12 residues. Germline V gives CDR1 ENHRY, CDR2 SYGVKD. V was trimmed by 3 bases and J by 5 bases, leaving 7 bases between them. This entry belongs to a study of shared clonotypes between healthy human individuals. Sequencing was performed with immunoSEQ multiplex PCR; in TCRdb, only in-frame clones are kept and a portion is missing. The sample lists about 560,000 clones, roughly 72% occurring once. This sequence originates from a woman aged 40 to 50 in good health. Some clones in this sample may be carry-over from other donors' samples. The sample taken for sequencing was PBMCs. The chain carries TRBV10-3 and TRBJ2-5; D unclear. The CDR3 DNA reads TGTGCCATCAGTGACGGGCTCGAGACCCAGTACTTC. It codes for CAISDGLETQYF.